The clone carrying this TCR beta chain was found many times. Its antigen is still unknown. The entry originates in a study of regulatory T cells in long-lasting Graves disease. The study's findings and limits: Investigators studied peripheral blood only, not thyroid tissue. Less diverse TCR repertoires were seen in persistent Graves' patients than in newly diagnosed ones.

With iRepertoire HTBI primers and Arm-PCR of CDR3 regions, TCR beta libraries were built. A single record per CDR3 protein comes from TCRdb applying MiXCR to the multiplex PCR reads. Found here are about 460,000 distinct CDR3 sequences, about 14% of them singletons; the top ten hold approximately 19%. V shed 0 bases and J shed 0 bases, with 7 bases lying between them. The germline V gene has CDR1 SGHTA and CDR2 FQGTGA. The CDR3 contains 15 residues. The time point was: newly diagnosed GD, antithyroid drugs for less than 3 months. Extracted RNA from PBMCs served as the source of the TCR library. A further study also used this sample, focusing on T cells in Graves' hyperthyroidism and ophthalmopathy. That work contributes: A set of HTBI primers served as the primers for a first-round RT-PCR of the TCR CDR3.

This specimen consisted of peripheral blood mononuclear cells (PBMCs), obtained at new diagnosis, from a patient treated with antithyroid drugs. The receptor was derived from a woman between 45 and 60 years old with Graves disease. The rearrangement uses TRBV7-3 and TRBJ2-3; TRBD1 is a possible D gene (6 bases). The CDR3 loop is CASSLTGHSTDTQYF. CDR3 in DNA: TGTGCCAGCAGCTTAACGGGACACAGCACAGATACGCAGTATTTT.